Following are 11 T cell receptor beta chains from one sample sequenced in a study of cytomegalovirus exposure and HLA in healthy donors (dated by TCRdb to the late 2010s). Library prep was done by the immunoSEQ multiplex PCR assay. For the multiplex PCR, a mixture combining 60 forward primers for TCR Vbeta segments and 13 reverse primers for TCR Jbeta segments was used. TCRdb took over this immuneACCESS table, retaining in-frame rearrangements with V and J assigned. Such tables are incomplete; in checked studies, under half of the missing clones stem from an unresolved V gene, and the remainder is unexplained. The sample profile shows about 130,000 clones; around 85% of them were found once. Of the sample, approximately 4% is held by the ten largest clones. Sequenced input: PBMCs. Source of these receptors: a man aged 18 to 35 in good health and CMV-seropositive.

The chain joins TRBV19 to TRBJ1-1; D is perhaps TRBD1 (6 bases). CDR1 and CDR2 (germline): LNHDA, SQIVND (reference sequence). CDR3 length: 14 residues. The V end was cut by 7 bases, the J end by 2 bases, with 14 bases between. This chain's CDR3 is CASKGRGRNTEAFF. CDR3 DNA sequence: TGTGCCAGTAAGGGGCGGGGGCGAAACACTGAAGCTTTCTTT.

V gene TRBV7-2 combines with J gene TRBJ1-2; no clear D. Germline lookup yields CDR1 SGHTA and CDR2 FQGNSA. The CDR3 length is 14 residues. V shed 1 base and J shed 7 bases, with 13 bases lying between them. This chain's CDR3 is CASSLGPIARGYTF. The CDR3 nucleotides read TGTGCCAGCAGCTTAGGACCCATAGCCCGTGGCTACACCTTC.

This clone was seen a handful of times. The CDR3 DNA reads TGTGCCTGGAGTTACAGGGGTTACGAGCAGTACTTC. It specifies CAWSYRGYEQYF. This chain links TRBV30 with TRBJ2-7, with 7 bases matching TRBD1. Losses at the gene ends were 2 bases for V and 4 bases for J; bases not matched to a gene: 2. Germline CDR1 is GTSNPN and CDR2 is SVGIG (reference sequence). CDR3 length equals 12 residues. Supplemented by reference TRBV30 and TRBJ2-7, the full variable domain reads SQTIHQWPATLVQPVGSPLSLECTVEGTSNPNLYWYRQAAGRGLQLLFYSVGIGQISSEVPQNLSASRPQDRQFILSSKKLLLSDSGFYLCAWSYRGYEQYFGPGTRLTVT.

The table lists this clone with a count of one. The chain joins TRBV7-2 to TRBJ1-2, with TRBD1 identical over 8 bases. CDR3 length: 15 amino acids. Germline V gene data show CDR1 as SGHTA and CDR2 as FQGNSA. V lost 3 bases, J lost 6 bases, and 9 bases stayed unmatched. The CDR3 sequence: CASSLLDRGGDGYTF. DNA for the CDR3: TGTGCCAGCAGCTTGCTTGACAGGGGCGGAGATGGCTACACCTTC.

V gene TRBV7-8 combines with J gene TRBJ1-2; the D gene is possibly TRBD1 (6 bases). This CDR3 comprises 16 residues. Per the germline V gene, CDR1 is SGHVS and CDR2 is FQNEAQ. With 4 bases removed from V and 2 bases from J, the gap between germline ends came to 17 bases. CDR3 DNA: TGTGCCAGCAGCTCGCAAACCGGGACAATCAACTATGGCTACACCTTC. Translated, it gives CASSSQTGTINYGYTF.

This sequence joins TRBV11-2 and TRBJ2-7, with D perhaps matching TRBD1 (7 bases). CDR3 length equals 14 residues. Deletions cut 1 base from V and 3 bases from J, with 10 bases between. The germline CDR1 and CDR2 sequences are SGHAT and FQNNGV. CDR3 nucleotide sequence: TGTGCCAGCAGCTTAGCGGGGGACAGCTACGAGCAGTACTTC. It is translated as CASSLAGDSYEQYF.

The chain links TRBV30 to TRBJ1-5, with no clear D. This CDR3 contains 14 residues. The ends were cut back, 1 base at V and 4 bases at J, with 11 bases in the middle. Per the germline V gene, CDR1 is GTSNPN and CDR2 is SVGIG (reference sequence). The DNA of the CDR3 is TGTGCCTGGAGTGCCGGGTACGGTAATCAGCCCCAGCATTTT. This sequence encodes CAWSAGYGNQPQHF. Full variable domain (missing parts from reference TRBV30 and TRBJ1-5): SQTIHQWPATLVQPVGSPLSLECTVEGTSNPNLYWYRQAAGRGLQLLFYSVGIGQISSEVPQNLSASRPQDRQFILSSKKLLLSDSGFYLCAWSAGYGNQPQHFGDGTRLSIL.

This clone was seen only a few times. The chain has TRBV18 and TRBJ2-1; TRBD2 matches 9 bases. In germline, CDR1 is KGHSH, CDR2 LQKENI. Losses at the gene ends were 3 bases for V and 7 bases for J; bases not matched to a gene: 10. The CDR3 consists of 16 residues. Written as DNA, the CDR3 is TGTGCCAGCTCACCTCGCCAGGCTAGCGGGATGAATGAGCAGTTCTTC. Its protein is CASSPRQASGMNEQFF.

This chain connects TRBV10-2 to TRBJ2-1; 8 bases line up with TRBD1. The germline V gene encodes CDR1 WSHSY and CDR2 SAAADI. This CDR3 is built from 13 residues. Unmatched junction bases numbered 8, after V lost 8 bases and J lost 8 bases. CDR3 in amino acids: CASADREGDEQFF. For the CDR3, the DNA is TGCGCCAGCGCGGACAGGGAAGGCGATGAGCAGTTCTTC.

V usage is TRBV5-1 and J usage is TRBJ1-5; D perhaps matches TRBD1 (5 bases). Trimming stripped 0 bases from V and 9 bases from J, with 19 bases between. Germline CDR1 reads SGHRS; CDR2 reads YFSETQ. The CDR3 runs to 16 residues. The CDR3: CASSLEPATGGWPQHF. As DNA, the CDR3 is TGCGCCAGCAGCTTGGAACCGGCGACCGGGGGATGGCCCCAGCATTTT.

The V and J genes are TRBV10-1 and TRBJ1-1, with 7 bases aligning to TRBD1. Germline CDR1 and CDR2: WNHNN and SYGVQD (reference sequence). The CDR3 is made up of 13 amino acids. Trimming took 10 bases from V and 2 from J; bases not matched to a gene: 7. The CDR3: CATRQGLNTEAFF. For the CDR3, the DNA is TGCGCCACCCGACAGGGTTTAAACACTGAAGCTTTCTTT.